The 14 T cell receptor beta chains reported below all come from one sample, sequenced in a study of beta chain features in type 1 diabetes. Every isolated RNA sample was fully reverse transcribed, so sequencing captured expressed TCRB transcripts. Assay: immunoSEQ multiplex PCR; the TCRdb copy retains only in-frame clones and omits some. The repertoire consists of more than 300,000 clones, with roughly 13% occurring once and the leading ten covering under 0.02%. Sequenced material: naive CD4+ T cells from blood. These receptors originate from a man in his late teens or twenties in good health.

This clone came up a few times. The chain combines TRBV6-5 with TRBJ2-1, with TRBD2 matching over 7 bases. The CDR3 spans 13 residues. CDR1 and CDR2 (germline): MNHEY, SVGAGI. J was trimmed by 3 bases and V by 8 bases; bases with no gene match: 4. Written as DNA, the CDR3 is TGTGCCAGCGGGCGGGAGAACTACAATGAGCAGTTCTTC. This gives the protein CASGRENYNEQFF.

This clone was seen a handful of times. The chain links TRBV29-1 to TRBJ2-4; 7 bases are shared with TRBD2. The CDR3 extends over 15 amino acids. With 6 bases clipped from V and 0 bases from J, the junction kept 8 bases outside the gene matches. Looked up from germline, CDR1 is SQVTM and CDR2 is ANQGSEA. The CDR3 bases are TGCAGCGTGGGGGGGGAAGTGAGAGCCAAAAACATTCAGTACTTC. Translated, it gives CSVGGEVRAKNIQYF.

CDR3 region: CASNREGEKLFF. Here the CDR3 DNA reads TGTGCCAGCAACAGGGAAGGCGAAAAACTGTTTTTT. J is TRBJ1-4 and V is TRBV2, with D possibly matching TRBD1 (6 bases). This CDR3 has 12 amino acids. From germline, CDR1 is SNHLY and CDR2 FYNNEI. The ends were cut back, 7 bases at V and 8 bases at J, with 11 bases in the middle.

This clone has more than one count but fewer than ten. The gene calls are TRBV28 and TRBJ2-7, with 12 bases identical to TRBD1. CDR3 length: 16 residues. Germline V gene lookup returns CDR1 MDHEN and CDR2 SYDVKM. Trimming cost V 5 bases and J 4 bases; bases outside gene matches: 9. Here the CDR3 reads CASSPPGQGAGYEQYF. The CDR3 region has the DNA TGTGCCAGCAGTCCTCCGGGACAGGGGGCGGGTTACGAGCAGTACTTC.

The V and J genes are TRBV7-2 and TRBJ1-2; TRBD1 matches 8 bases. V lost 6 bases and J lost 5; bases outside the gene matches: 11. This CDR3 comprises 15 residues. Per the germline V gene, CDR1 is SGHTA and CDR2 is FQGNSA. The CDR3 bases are TGTGCCAGCAGAACCGACAGGGGCGGGAATTATGGCTACACCTTC. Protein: CASRTDRGGNYGYTF.

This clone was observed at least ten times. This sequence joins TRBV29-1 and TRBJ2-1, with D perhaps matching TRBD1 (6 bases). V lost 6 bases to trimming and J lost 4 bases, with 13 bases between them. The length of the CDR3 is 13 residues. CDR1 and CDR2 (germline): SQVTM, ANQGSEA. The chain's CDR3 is CSVDRTAYNEQFF. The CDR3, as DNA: TGCAGCGTGGACCGGACAGCTTACAATGAGCAGTTCTTC.

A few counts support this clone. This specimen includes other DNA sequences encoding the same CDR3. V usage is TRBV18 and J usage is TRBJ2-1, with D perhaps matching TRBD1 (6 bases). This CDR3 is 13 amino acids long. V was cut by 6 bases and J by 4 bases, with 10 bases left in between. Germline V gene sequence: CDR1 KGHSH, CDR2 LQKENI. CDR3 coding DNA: TGTGCCAGCTCGCCAGGACAGTACAATGAGCAGTTCTTC. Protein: CASSPGQYNEQFF.

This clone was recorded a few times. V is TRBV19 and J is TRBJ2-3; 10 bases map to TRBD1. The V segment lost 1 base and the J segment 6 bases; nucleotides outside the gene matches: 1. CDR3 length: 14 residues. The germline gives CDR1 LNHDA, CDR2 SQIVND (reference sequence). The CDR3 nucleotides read TGTGCCAGTAGTATAGGACAGGGGGCGGATACGCAGTATTTT. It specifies CASSIGQGADTQYF.

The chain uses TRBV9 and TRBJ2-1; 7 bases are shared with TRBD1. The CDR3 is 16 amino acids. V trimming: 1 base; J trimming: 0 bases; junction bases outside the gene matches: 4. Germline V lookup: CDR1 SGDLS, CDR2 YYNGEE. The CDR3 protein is CASSVSSGGSYNEQFF. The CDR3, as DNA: TGTGCCAGCAGCGTAAGCTCAGGGGGCTCCTACAATGAGCAGTTCTTC.

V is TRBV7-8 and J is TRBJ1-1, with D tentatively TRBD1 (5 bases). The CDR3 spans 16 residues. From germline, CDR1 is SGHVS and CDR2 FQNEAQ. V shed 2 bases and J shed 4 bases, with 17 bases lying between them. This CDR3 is CASSLSRPGLGTEAFF. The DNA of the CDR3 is TGTGCCAGCAGCTTAAGTCGGCCAGGGCTCGGCACTGAAGCTTTCTTT.

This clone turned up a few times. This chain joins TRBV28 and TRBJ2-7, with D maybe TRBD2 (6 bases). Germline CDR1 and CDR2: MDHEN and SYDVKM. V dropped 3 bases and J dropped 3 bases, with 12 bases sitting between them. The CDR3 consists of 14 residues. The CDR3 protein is CASSFGGFSYEQYF. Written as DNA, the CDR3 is TGTGCCAGCAGTTTCGGGGGTTTTAGCTACGAGCAGTACTTC.

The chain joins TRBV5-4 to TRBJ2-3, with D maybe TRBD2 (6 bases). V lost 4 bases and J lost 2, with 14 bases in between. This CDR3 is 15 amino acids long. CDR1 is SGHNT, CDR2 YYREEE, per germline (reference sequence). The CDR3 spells CASSRDSTYTDTQYF. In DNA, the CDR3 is TGTGCCAGCAGCCGGGACTCGACTTACACAGATACGCAGTATTTT.

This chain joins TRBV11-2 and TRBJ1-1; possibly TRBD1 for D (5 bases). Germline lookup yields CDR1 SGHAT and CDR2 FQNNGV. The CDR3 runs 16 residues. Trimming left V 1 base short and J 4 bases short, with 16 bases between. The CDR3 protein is CASSLGFRVGVTEAFF. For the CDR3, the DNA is TGTGCCAGCAGCTTAGGTTTCAGGGTGGGCGTCACTGAAGCTTTCTTT.

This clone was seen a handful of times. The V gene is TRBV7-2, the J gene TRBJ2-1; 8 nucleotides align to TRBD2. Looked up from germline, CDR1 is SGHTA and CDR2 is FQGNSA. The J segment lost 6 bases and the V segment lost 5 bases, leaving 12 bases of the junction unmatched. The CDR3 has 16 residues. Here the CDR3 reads CASSERLAPRTNEQFF. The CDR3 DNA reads TGTGCCAGCAGCGAAAGACTAGCGCCCCGGACCAATGAGCAGTTCTTC.